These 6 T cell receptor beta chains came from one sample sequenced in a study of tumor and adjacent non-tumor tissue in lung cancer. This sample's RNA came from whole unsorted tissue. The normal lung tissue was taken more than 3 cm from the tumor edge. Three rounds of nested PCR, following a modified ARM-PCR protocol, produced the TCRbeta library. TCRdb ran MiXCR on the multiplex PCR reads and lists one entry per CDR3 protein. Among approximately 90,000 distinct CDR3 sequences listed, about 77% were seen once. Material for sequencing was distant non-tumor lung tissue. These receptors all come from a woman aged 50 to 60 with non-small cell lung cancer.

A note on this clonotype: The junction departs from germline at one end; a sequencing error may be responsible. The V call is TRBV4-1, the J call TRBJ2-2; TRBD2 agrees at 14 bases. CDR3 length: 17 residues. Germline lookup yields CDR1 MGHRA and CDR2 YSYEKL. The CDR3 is CASGHGLAGGNAGELFF. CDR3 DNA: TGCGCCAGCGGCCACGGACTAGCGGGAGGCAATGCCGGGGAGCTGTTTTTT.

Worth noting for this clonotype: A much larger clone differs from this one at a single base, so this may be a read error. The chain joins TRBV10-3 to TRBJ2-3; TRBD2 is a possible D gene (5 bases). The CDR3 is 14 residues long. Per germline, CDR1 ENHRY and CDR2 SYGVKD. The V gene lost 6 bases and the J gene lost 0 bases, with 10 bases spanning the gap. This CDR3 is CAIRSAESTDTQYF. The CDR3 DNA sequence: TGTGCCATCAGATCAGCGGAGAGCACAGATACGCAGTATTTT.

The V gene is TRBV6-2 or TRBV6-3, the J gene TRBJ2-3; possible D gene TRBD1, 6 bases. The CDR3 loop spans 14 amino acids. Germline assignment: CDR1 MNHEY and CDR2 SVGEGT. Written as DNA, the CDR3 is TGTGTCAACAGCATGGACAGTGGAACAGATACGCAGTATTTT. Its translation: CVNSMDSGTDTQYF.

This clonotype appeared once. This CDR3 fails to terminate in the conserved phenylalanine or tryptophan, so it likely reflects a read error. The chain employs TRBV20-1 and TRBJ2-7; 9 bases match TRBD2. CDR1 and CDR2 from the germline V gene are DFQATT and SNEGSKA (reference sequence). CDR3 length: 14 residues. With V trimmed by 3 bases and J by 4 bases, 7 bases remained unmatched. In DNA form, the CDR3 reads TGCAGTGCTAGGAATAGCGGGAGCTTGTACGAGCAGTACTTA. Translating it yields CSARNSGSLYEQYL.

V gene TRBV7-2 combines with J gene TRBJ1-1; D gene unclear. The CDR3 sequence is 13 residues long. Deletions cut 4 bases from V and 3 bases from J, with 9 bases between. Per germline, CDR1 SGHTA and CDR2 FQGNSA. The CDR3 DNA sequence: TGTGCCAGCAGCTCCCTCTCTGACACTGAAGCTTTCTTT. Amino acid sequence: CASSSLSDTEAFF.

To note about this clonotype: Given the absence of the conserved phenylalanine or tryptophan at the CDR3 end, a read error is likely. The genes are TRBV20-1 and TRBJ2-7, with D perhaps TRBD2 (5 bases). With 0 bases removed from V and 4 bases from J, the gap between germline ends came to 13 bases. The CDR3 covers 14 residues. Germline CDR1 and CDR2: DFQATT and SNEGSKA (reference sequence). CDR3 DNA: TGCAGTGCTAGAGATTCACGGGGTCGGTACGAGCAGTACTTA. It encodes CSARDSRGRYEQYL.